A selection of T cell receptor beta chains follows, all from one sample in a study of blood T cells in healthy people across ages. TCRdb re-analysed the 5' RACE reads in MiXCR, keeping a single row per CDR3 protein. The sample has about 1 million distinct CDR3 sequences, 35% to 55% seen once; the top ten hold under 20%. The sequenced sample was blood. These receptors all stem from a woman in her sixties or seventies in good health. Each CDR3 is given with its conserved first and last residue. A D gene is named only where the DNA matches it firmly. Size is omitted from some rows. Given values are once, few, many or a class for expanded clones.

CDR3nt: TGCGCCAGCAGCTTGGAATCTAGGGGTGGTGATACGCAGTATTTT
CDR3aa: CASSLESRGGDTQYF
abundance: few
d_gene: -
v_gene: TRBV5-1
j_gene: TRBJ2-3

CDR3nt: TGTGCCAGCAGTATTGGACGGGCCAACAATGAGCAGTACTTC
CDR3aa: CASSIGRANNEQYF
abundance: few
d_gene: -
v_gene: TRBV7-2
j_gene: TRBJ2-7

CDR3nt: TGTGCCAGCATCGAAGGGGTTCAACAGGGAGGCTATGGCTACACCTTC
CDR3aa: CASIEGVQQGGYGYTF
abundance: few
d_gene: -
v_gene: TRBV2
j_gene: TRBJ1-2

CDR3nt: TGTGCCGGCAGCCGAATTAGCGGATCCTACAATGAGCAGTTCTTC
CDR3aa: CAGSRISGSYNEQFF
abundance: -
d_gene: -
v_gene: TRBV11-2
j_gene: TRBJ2-1

CDR3nt: TGCAGCGTCACACCGACAGGGTTTGGTGAGACCCAGTACTTC
CDR3aa: CSVTPTGFGETQYF
abundance: -
d_gene: TRBD1
v_gene: TRBV29-1
j_gene: TRBJ2-5

CDR3nt: TGTGCCAGCAGCAAAATTTCCGAGGGGACAGAGTCTGCACCCCTCCACTTT
CDR3aa: CASSKISEGTESAPLHF
abundance: -
d_gene: -
v_gene: TRBV21-1
j_gene: TRBJ1-6

CDR3nt: TGTGCCAGCTGGAGAAGCGGGAGCATTTCGGGGCAGTTCTTC
CDR3aa: CASWRSGSISGQFF
abundance: -
d_gene: TRBD2
v_gene: TRBV6-1
j_gene: TRBJ2-1

CDR3nt: TGCAGCGTTCACACCGGACAGTACGAGCAGTACTTC
CDR3aa: CSVHTGQYEQYF
abundance: -
d_gene: -
v_gene: TRBV29-1
j_gene: TRBJ2-7

CDR3nt: TGTGCCTTCAGTGAAGATCTGCGGGAGGGGGATACGCAGTATTTT
CDR3aa: CAFSEDLREGDTQYF
abundance: few
d_gene: TRBD2
v_gene: TRBV10-3
j_gene: TRBJ2-3

CDR3nt: TGCGCCAGCAGCTTGGCTGGAGGGATTCATGAGCAGTTCTTC
CDR3aa: CASSLAGGIHEQFF
abundance: -
d_gene: -
v_gene: TRBV5-1
j_gene: TRBJ2-1

CDR3nt: TGTGCCAGCAGTTTAGGGCGGGAGGGCAATGAGCAGTTCTTC
CDR3aa: CASSLGREGNEQFF
abundance: -
d_gene: TRBD2
v_gene: TRBV28
j_gene: TRBJ2-1

CDR3nt: TGTGCCAGCAGCCAAGGATCCGCCACCTCCTACGAGCAGTACTTC
CDR3aa: CASSQGSATSYEQYF
abundance: few
d_gene: -
v_gene: TRBV4-2
j_gene: TRBJ2-7

CDR3nt: TGCAGCGCCATGGGAGTTGCCGAGCAGTACTTC
CDR3aa: CSAMGVAEQYF
abundance: -
d_gene: -
v_gene: TRBV29-1
j_gene: TRBJ2-7

CDR3nt: TGCGCCAGCACCCACAGTGGAACCTACGAGCAGTACTTC
CDR3aa: CASTHSGTYEQYF
abundance: few
d_gene: -
v_gene: TRBV5-1
j_gene: TRBJ2-7

CDR3nt: TGTGCCAGCAGCGTGGCTAGCGTGTCGGATACGCAGTATTTT
CDR3aa: CASSVASVSDTQYF
abundance: -
d_gene: -
v_gene: TRBV9
j_gene: TRBJ2-3

CDR3nt: TGTGCCACCAGTCTCGCGATAGGGGAGCAGTTCTTC
CDR3aa: CATSLAIGEQFF
abundance: -
d_gene: -
v_gene: TRBV24-1
j_gene: TRBJ2-1